This TCR beta chain was sequenced in a study of T cells after posttransplantation cyclophosphamide. Study-wide results and limits: Donor-recipient repertoire similarity was low at 1-2 months, rising over year one. Recipient CMV seropositivity and CMV reactivation strongly tracked TRB clonality. Skin or GI-infiltrating T cells shared few TRB sequences with blood.

Profiling relied on immunoSEQ multiplex PCR, and the TCRdb table lists in-frame clones only, not all of them. The table includes 5,000 to 7,500 clones, roughly four fifths detected once. Treatment was busulfan-fludarabine conditioning, a marrow graft, and cyclophosphamide on days +3 and +4. As to this clone: The antigen is not known.

The CDR3 totals 16 residues. The V segment lost 0 bases and the J segment 2 bases; nucleotides outside the gene matches: 4. Germline assignment: CDR1 SGHTA and CDR2 FQGNSA. The sequence was obtained from a male patient in his 30s who received an allogeneic stem cell transplant from a related donor, was CMV-positive, and had acute GVHD only. Some T cells could come from the graft donor. The chain employs TRBV7-2 and TRBJ2-5; 9 bases are a match to TRBD1. The sequencing used PBMCs, collected almost 1,500 days after allogeneic stem cell transplant with posttransplant cyclophosphamide. The CDR3: CASSLARGTGQETQYF. The CDR3, as DNA: TGTGCCAGCAGCTTAGCGAGGGGGACAGGGCAAGAGACCCAGTACTTC.